These T cell receptor beta chains were read from a single sample in a study of CD8+ T cells in alopecia areata. Sequencing used immunoSEQ multiplex PCR; TCRdb keeps in-frame clones, though not all of them. The table includes about 110,000 clones, about 60% detected once. Sequenced material: NKG2D-low CD8+ T cells sorted from blood. The receptor set was obtained from a human donor with alopecia areata. Each CDR3 is given with its conserved first and last residue. D genes are given only for firm matches. The size entry is marked missing in some rows and otherwise reads once, few, many or a size class.

>.|TRBV5-4|.|TRBJ2-7
CATAEDSLNEQYF
TGTGCCACGGCGGAGGACAGCCTGAACGAGCAGTACTTC
>.|TRBV5-1|few|TRBJ2-1
CASSLTAEDEQFF
TGCGCCAGCAGCTTGACGGCGGAGGATGAGCAGTTCTTC
>.|TRBV13|.|TRBJ2-1
CASSPGTRVYNEQFF
TGTGCCAGCAGCCCCGGGACACGGGTCTACAATGAGCAGTTCTTC
>.|TRBV6-5|few|TRBJ1-5
CASSYGPGDNQPQHF
TGTGCCAGCAGTTACGGCCCAGGGGACAATCAGCCCCAGCATTTT
>.|TRBV29-1|few|TRBJ1-4
CSRQFILF
TGCAGCAGACAGTTTATCCTTTTT
>.|TRBV27|.|TRBJ2-2
CATVGGGRDGVELFF
TGTGCCACCGTGGGTGGTGGGCGGGATGGGGTGGAGCTGTTTTTT
>.|TRBV5-4|once|TRBJ2-3
CASSLTRTPDTQYF
TGTGCCAGCAGCTTGACAAGGACCCCAGATACGCAGTATTTT
>.|TRBV29-1|once|TRBJ1-2
CSVEDQNMPTGYGYTF
TGCAGCGTTGAAGACCAGAACATGCCTACTGGCTATGGCTACACCTTC
>TRBD2|TRBV2|.|TRBJ2-1
CAGLAGNEQFF
TGTGCCGGGCTAGCGGGCAATGAGCAGTTCTTC
>TRBD2|TRBV14|.|TRBJ2-1
CASSQEREWDEQFF
TGTGCCAGCAGCCAAGAGCGGGAGTGGGATGAGCAGTTCTTC
>TRBD1|TRBV18|.|TRBJ1-2
CASSQGQGAGRGYTF
TGTGCCAGCTCACAGGGACAGGGGGCCGGTAGAGGCTACACCTTC
>.|TRBV29-1|.|TRBJ2-7
CSVENRDNSYEQYF
TGCAGCGTTGAAAACCGGGACAACTCCTACGAGCAGTACTTC
>.|TRBV27|few|TRBJ2-7
CASSYGDAAYEQYF
TGTGCCAGCAGTTACGGGGACGCCGCCTACGAGCAGTACTTC
>.|TRBV20-1|.|TRBJ2-2
CSARTVGELFF
TGCAGTGCTAGGACAGTCGGGGAGCTGTTTTTT
>.|TRBV7-8|once|TRBJ1-1
CASSFVGFGEAFF
TGTGCCAGCAGCTTTGTGGGGTTTGGTGAAGCTTTCTTT
>TRBD1|TRBV7-9|.|TRBJ2-1
CASTNRGTYNEQFF
TGTGCCAGCACCAACAGGGGGACCTACAATGAGCAGTTCTTC
>.|TRBV4-1|few|TRBJ2-7
CASSQERASYEQYF
TGCGCCAGCAGCCAAGAGCGAGCATCCTACGAGCAGTACTTC
>TRBD1|TRBV11-2|.|TRBJ2-5
CASSSPTGSETQYF
TGTGCCAGCAGCTCGCCGACAGGGTCGGAGACCCAGTACTTC
>.|TRBV29-1|.|TRBJ2-3
CSVAEIADTQYF
TGCAGCGTTGCCGAGATAGCAGATACGCAGTATTTT
>.|TRBV4-1|.|TRBJ1-1
CASSQVGNRRATEAFF
TGCGCCAGCAGCCAAGTCGGGAACAGGCGGGCCACTGAAGCTTTCTTT
>TRBD2|TRBV5-4|.|TRBJ2-1
CASSSTLLAGGSYNEQFF
TGTGCCAGCAGCTCCACCCTCCTAGCGGGAGGCTCCTACAATGAGCAGTTCTTC